Here is one T cell receptor beta chain with its context. What it binds is unknown. In total, each donor contributed a single heparinised blood draw that averaged roughly 110 mL. This sample was taken from a study of beta chain features in type 1 diabetes. Every isolated RNA sample was fully reverse transcribed, so sequencing captured expressed TCRB transcripts. Measured with immunoSEQ multiplex PCR; TCRdb has only the in-frame clones, and not every one. The data hold hundreds of thousands of clones, with around 15% observed a single time. Notes on the study in general: VDJ junctions from type 1 diabetes patients carried fewer insertions and larger deletions. Sequencing used cDNA, and cells with high TCR expression could therefore be over-represented.

CDR1 is MNHEY, CDR2 SMNVEV, per germline (reference sequence). CDR3 size: 18 residues. V dropped 6 bases and J dropped 11; count of bases not matched to a gene: 25. The sequenced sample consisted of central memory CD4+ T cells from blood. This chain connects TRBV27 to TRBJ2-4, with 7 bases aligning to TRBD2. The sequence was obtained from a man younger than 45 in good health. The CDR3 spells CASSPQAPGLTVLGVQYF. CDR3 nucleotides: TGTGCCAGCAGCCCTCAGGCCCCGGGACTAACCGTTCTAGGGGTTCAGTACTTC.